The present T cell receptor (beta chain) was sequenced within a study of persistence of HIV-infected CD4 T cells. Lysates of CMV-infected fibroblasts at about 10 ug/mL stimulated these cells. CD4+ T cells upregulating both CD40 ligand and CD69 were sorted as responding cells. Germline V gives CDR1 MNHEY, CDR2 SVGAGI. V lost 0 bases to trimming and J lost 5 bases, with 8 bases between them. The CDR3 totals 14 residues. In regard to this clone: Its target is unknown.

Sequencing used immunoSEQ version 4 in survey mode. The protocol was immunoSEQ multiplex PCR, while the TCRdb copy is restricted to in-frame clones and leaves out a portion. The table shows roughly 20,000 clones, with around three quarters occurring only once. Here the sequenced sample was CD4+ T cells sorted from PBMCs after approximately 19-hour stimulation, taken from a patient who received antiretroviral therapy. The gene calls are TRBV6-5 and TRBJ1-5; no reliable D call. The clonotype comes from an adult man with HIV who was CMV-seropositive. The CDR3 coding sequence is TGTGCCAGCAGTTACTCGACAAATGATCAGCCCCAGCATTTT. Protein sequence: CASSYSTNDQPQHF.